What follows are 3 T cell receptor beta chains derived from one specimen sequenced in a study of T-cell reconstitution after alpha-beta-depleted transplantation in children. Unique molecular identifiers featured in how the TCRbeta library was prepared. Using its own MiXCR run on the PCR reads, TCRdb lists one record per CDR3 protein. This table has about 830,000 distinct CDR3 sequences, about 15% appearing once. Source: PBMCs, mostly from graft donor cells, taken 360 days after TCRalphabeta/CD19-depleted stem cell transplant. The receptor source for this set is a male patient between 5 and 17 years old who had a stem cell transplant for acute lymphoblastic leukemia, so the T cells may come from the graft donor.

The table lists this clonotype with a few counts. This CDR3 reads CASSFGKGGYSSYNEQFF. The CDR3 DNA is TGTGCCAGCAGCTTTGGGAAGGGAGGGTATAGCTCCTACAATGAGCAGTTCTTC. The chain is built from TRBV11-1 and TRBJ2-1, with 7 bases lining up with TRBD2. V trimming: 3 bases; J trimming: 0 bases; junction bases outside the gene matches: 11. The CDR3 is 18 amino acids. CDR1 and CDR2 from the germline V gene are SGHAT and FQDESV (reference sequence).

CDR3 region: CAWAIGGELFF. For the CDR3, the DNA is TGTGCCTGGGCCATCGGGGGGGAGCTGTTTTTT. The V and J genes are TRBV30 and TRBJ2-2, with no clear D. The CDR3 is made up of 11 amino acids. The ends were cut back, 5 bases at V and 8 bases at J, with 9 bases in the middle. CDR1 and CDR2 (germline): GTSNPN, SVGIG (reference sequence).

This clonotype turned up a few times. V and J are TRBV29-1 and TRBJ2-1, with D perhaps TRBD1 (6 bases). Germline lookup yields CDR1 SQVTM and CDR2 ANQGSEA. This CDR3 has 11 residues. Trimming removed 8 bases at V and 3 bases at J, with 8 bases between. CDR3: CSRTDYNEQFF. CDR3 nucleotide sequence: TGCAGCCGGACAGACTACAATGAGCAGTTCTTC.